This TCR beta chain was sequenced for a study of T cell responses to AZD1222 COVID-19 vaccine. The method was immunoSEQ multiplex PCR; TCRdb's version includes in-frame clones alone and lacks a portion of them. The sample holds over 150,000 clones, approximately 90% seen once. From germline, CDR1 is SEHNR and CDR2 FQNEAQ (reference sequence). There are 12 residues in the CDR3. The germline V and J ends were trimmed by 5 bases and 6 bases, with 8 bases remaining between them. Findings and caveats of the study: Donor demographics were predominantly white British with a female majority; clonal diversity may be underestimated.

As to this clone: Its cognate antigen is unknown.

The specimen comprised peripheral blood, sampled 28 days after the second AZD1222 dose. J is TRBJ2-1 and V is TRBV7-9; D is ambiguous. This clonotype was obtained from an adult who received the AZD1222 COVID-19 vaccine. The CDR3 region has the DNA TGTGCCAGCAGCCACGGGTGCAATGAGCAGTTCTTC. Translation gives CASSHGCNEQFF.